These 18 T cell receptor beta chains came from one sample sequenced in a study of OX40 agonist ivuxolimab in advanced cancers. Clones were sequenced by immunoSEQ multiplex PCR, and TCRdb holds only the in-frame ones, with some missing. Of 78,000 or so clones detected, roughly 92% appear once; the ten largest clones hold 2.5% to 3%. The sample here was CD4+ or CD8+ T cells sorted from blood, taken in a trial of the OX40 agonist ivuxolimab. These receptors were obtained from an adult with an advanced solid tumor such as melanoma, head and neck, liver or kidney cancer.

The chain joins TRBV2 to TRBJ2-3; the match to TRBD2 covers 7 bases. The CDR3 has 14 amino acids. Unmatched junction bases numbered 5, after V lost 6 bases and J lost 2 bases. Germline CDR1 reads SNHLY; CDR2 reads FYNNEI. The CDR3 DNA sequence: TGTGCCAGCAGGACGGGAGGCTTCACAGATACGCAGTATTTT. Translating it yields CASRTGGFTDTQYF.

The chain links TRBV9 to TRBJ2-3; 8 nucleotides align to TRBD2. With V trimmed by 1 base and J by 5 bases, 3 bases remained unmatched. The CDR3 length is 14 residues. From germline, CDR1 is SGDLS and CDR2 YYNGEE. CDR3 coding DNA: TGTGCCAGCAGCGTAACGGGAGGGGGAGATACGCAGTATTTT. Its translation is CASSVTGGGDTQYF.

The chain combines TRBV4-1 with TRBJ2-3, with 11 bases fitting TRBD2. Germline V gene sequence: CDR1 MGHRA, CDR2 YSYEKL. Trimming removed 4 bases from V and 5 bases from J; junction bases left unmatched: 11. The CDR3 loop spans 17 amino acids. The CDR3 loop reads CASSPLGTSGGGDTQYF. The CDR3, as DNA: TGCGCCAGCAGCCCACTTGGGACTAGCGGAGGGGGAGATACGCAGTATTTT.

This rearrangement joins TRBV9 to TRBJ2-1; 8 positions agree with TRBD2. CDR3 length equals 15 residues. Germline V CDR1 and CDR2: SGDLS, YYNGEE. V lost 2 bases, J lost 8 bases, and 9 bases stayed unmatched. CDR3 in amino acids: CASSVESGRRDEQFF. Written as DNA, the CDR3 is TGTGCCAGCAGCGTGGAAAGCGGGAGAAGGGATGAGCAGTTCTTC.

The chain joins TRBV19 to TRBJ1-5; D is undetermined. The CDR3 loop spans 16 amino acids. Germline values: CDR1 LNHDA, CDR2 SQIVND (reference sequence). Trimming removed 4 bases at V and 0 bases at J, with 13 bases between. CDR3 loop: CASSSGGSFSNQPQHF. The CDR3 coding sequence is TGTGCCAGTAGTAGTGGTGGTTCCTTTAGCAATCAGCCCCAGCATTTT. Full variable domain (missing parts from reference TRBV19 and TRBJ1-5): DGGITQSPKYLFRKEGQNVTLSCEQNLNHDAMYWYRQDPGQGLRLIYYSQIVNDFQKGDIAEGYSVSREKKESFPLTVTSAQKNPTAFYLCASSSGGSFSNQPQHFGDGTRLSIL.

The rearrangement links TRBV6-1 to TRBJ2-1; D is possibly TRBD1 or TRBD2 (5 bases each). This CDR3 is 14 amino acids long. V was clipped by 4 bases and J by 2 bases, with 9 bases between them. Germline CDR1 and CDR2: MNHNS and SASEGT. The CDR3 is CASSGRGAYNEQFF. CDR3 in DNA: TGTGCCAGCAGTGGGAGAGGGGCCTACAATGAGCAGTTCTTC.

The chain carries TRBV30 and TRBJ1-2; no definite D call. Per germline, CDR1 GTSNPN and CDR2 SVGIG (reference sequence). The CDR3 sequence is 13 residues long. The V gene lost 0 bases and the J gene lost 8 bases, with 13 bases spanning the gap. In DNA, the CDR3 is TGTGCCTGGAGTGTAAAGGGAGGAAGCGGCTACACCTTC. Amino acid sequence: CAWSVKGGSGYTF.

The V and J genes are TRBV28 and TRBJ2-6; weak D call: TRBD2 (5 bases). V was pared by 7 bases and J by 2 bases, with 15 bases between. The germline gives CDR1 MDHEN, CDR2 SYDVKM. This CDR3 is built from 16 residues. CDR3 in DNA: TGTGCCAGCACCTCCTATGGAGGCGCTGGGGCCAACGTCCTGACTTTC. Residues: CASTSYGGAGANVLTF.

This clone was seen just once. This sequence joins TRBV5-4 and TRBJ2-7; 11 nucleotides align to TRBD1. With V trimmed by 4 bases and J by 3 bases, 9 bases remained unmatched. Germline CDR1 and CDR2: SGHNT and YYREEE (reference sequence). The CDR3 runs to 16 residues. Here the CDR3 DNA reads TGTGCCAGCAGCCCCGGGACAGGGGGGCCTTTCTACGAGCAGTACTTC. Residues: CASSPGTGGPFYEQYF.

This chain uses TRBV18 with TRBJ2-5; 10 bases agree with TRBD2. This CDR3 spans 18 amino acids. Trimming at V came to 3 bases and at J to 0 bases, leaving 10 bases not matched to a gene. Germline lookup yields CDR1 KGHSH and CDR2 LQKENI. Here the CDR3 reads CASSPGASGGSDQETQYF. Written as DNA, the CDR3 is TGTGCCAGCTCACCGGGGGCTAGCGGGGGTAGCGACCAAGAGACCCAGTACTTC.

The CDR3 spells CASSLKLPGFALGNQPQHF. The CDR3 DNA reads as TGTGCCAGCAGTTTAAAGCTCCCAGGTTTCGCGTTGGGCAATCAGCCCCAGCATTTT. The V gene is TRBV28, the J gene TRBJ1-5; D is unclear. Germline CDR1 MDHEN, CDR2 SYDVKM. The CDR3 covers 19 residues. Trimming took off 2 bases at V and 2 bases at J, with 22 bases between the two ends.

V and J are TRBV28 and TRBJ2-7; 7 bases match TRBD2. The CDR3 has 15 amino acids. The germline V gene has CDR1 MDHEN and CDR2 SYDVKM. V trimming: 2 bases; J trimming: 1 base; junction bases outside the gene matches: 5. CDR3 sequence reads: CASSLAGVLSYEQYF. CDR3 sequence (DNA): TGTGCCAGCAGTTTAGCGGGGGTACTATCCTACGAGCAGTACTTC.

This sequence joins TRBV7-2 and TRBJ2-5; the D gene is possibly TRBD2 (5 bases). The V end lost 3 bases, the J end lost 7 bases, and 18 bases lay between the germline ends. Germline CDR1 reads SGHTA; CDR2 reads FQGNSA. CDR3 size: 15 residues. The CDR3 loop is CASSFSVDARGTQYF. The CDR3 DNA reads TGTGCCAGCAGCTTCTCAGTGGACGCTCGGGGGACCCAGTACTTC.

J is TRBJ2-1 and V is TRBV7-9; TRBD1 is a possible D gene (5 bases). Trimming took 5 bases from V and 3 from J, leaving 14 bases between them. Germline values: CDR1 SEHNR, CDR2 FQNEAQ (reference sequence). There are 15 residues in the CDR3. The CDR3 DNA reads as TGTGCCAGCAGCCCTCAGGGTGGGTACTACAATGAGCAGTTCTTC. The encoded protein is CASSPQGGYYNEQFF.

The genes are TRBV5-4 and TRBJ1-1; D call uncertain. Per germline, CDR1 SGHNT and CDR2 YYREEE (reference sequence). This CDR3 has 15 amino acids. V was pared by 5 bases and J by 1 base, with 15 bases between. The chain's CDR3 is CASRPSSKANTEAFF. Here the CDR3 DNA reads TGTGCCAGCAGACCGTCCTCCAAAGCGAACACTGAAGCTTTCTTT.

This clone occurred once. Germline is not matched at one junction end, which may reflect a read error. The chain uses TRBV29-1 and TRBJ2-7, with 8 bases identical to TRBD1. Germline lookup yields CDR1 SQVTM and CDR2 ANQGSEA. This CDR3 contains 13 residues. The CDR3 sequence: CSFEGQGVDEQYF. CDR3 sequence (DNA): TGCAGCTTTGAAGGACAGGGTGTAGACGAGCAGTACTTC.

The chain combines TRBV7-9 with TRBJ2-1; the D call may be TRBD1 or TRBD2 (5 bases each). From germline, CDR1 is SEHNR and CDR2 FQNEAQ (reference sequence). The CDR3 consists of 16 residues. V lost 5 bases, J lost 0 bases, and 14 bases lay in between. This CDR3 is CASSPGPGSSYNEQFF. The CDR3 coding sequence is TGTGCCAGCAGCCCAGGGCCGGGGAGCTCCTACAATGAGCAGTTCTTC.

The V gene is TRBV15, the J gene TRBJ1-2, with D possibly TRBD1 on 5 matching bases. The germline V gene has CDR1 LNHNV and CDR2 YYDKDF (reference sequence). The ends were cut back, 1 base at V and 0 bases at J, with 12 bases in the middle. The length of the CDR3 is 16 residues. CDR3 DNA sequence: TGTGCCACCAGCAGAGGCCGGGACGGAGCTAACTATGGCTACACCTTC. Its protein is CATSRGRDGANYGYTF. Based on the CDR3 plus reference TRBV15 and TRBJ1-2, the full variable domain is DAMVIQNPRYQVTQFGKPVTLSCSQTLNHNVMYWYQQKSSQAPKLLFHYYDKDFNNEADTPDNFQSRRPNTSFCFLDIRSPGLGDTAMYLCATSRGRDGANYGYTFGSGTRLTVV.